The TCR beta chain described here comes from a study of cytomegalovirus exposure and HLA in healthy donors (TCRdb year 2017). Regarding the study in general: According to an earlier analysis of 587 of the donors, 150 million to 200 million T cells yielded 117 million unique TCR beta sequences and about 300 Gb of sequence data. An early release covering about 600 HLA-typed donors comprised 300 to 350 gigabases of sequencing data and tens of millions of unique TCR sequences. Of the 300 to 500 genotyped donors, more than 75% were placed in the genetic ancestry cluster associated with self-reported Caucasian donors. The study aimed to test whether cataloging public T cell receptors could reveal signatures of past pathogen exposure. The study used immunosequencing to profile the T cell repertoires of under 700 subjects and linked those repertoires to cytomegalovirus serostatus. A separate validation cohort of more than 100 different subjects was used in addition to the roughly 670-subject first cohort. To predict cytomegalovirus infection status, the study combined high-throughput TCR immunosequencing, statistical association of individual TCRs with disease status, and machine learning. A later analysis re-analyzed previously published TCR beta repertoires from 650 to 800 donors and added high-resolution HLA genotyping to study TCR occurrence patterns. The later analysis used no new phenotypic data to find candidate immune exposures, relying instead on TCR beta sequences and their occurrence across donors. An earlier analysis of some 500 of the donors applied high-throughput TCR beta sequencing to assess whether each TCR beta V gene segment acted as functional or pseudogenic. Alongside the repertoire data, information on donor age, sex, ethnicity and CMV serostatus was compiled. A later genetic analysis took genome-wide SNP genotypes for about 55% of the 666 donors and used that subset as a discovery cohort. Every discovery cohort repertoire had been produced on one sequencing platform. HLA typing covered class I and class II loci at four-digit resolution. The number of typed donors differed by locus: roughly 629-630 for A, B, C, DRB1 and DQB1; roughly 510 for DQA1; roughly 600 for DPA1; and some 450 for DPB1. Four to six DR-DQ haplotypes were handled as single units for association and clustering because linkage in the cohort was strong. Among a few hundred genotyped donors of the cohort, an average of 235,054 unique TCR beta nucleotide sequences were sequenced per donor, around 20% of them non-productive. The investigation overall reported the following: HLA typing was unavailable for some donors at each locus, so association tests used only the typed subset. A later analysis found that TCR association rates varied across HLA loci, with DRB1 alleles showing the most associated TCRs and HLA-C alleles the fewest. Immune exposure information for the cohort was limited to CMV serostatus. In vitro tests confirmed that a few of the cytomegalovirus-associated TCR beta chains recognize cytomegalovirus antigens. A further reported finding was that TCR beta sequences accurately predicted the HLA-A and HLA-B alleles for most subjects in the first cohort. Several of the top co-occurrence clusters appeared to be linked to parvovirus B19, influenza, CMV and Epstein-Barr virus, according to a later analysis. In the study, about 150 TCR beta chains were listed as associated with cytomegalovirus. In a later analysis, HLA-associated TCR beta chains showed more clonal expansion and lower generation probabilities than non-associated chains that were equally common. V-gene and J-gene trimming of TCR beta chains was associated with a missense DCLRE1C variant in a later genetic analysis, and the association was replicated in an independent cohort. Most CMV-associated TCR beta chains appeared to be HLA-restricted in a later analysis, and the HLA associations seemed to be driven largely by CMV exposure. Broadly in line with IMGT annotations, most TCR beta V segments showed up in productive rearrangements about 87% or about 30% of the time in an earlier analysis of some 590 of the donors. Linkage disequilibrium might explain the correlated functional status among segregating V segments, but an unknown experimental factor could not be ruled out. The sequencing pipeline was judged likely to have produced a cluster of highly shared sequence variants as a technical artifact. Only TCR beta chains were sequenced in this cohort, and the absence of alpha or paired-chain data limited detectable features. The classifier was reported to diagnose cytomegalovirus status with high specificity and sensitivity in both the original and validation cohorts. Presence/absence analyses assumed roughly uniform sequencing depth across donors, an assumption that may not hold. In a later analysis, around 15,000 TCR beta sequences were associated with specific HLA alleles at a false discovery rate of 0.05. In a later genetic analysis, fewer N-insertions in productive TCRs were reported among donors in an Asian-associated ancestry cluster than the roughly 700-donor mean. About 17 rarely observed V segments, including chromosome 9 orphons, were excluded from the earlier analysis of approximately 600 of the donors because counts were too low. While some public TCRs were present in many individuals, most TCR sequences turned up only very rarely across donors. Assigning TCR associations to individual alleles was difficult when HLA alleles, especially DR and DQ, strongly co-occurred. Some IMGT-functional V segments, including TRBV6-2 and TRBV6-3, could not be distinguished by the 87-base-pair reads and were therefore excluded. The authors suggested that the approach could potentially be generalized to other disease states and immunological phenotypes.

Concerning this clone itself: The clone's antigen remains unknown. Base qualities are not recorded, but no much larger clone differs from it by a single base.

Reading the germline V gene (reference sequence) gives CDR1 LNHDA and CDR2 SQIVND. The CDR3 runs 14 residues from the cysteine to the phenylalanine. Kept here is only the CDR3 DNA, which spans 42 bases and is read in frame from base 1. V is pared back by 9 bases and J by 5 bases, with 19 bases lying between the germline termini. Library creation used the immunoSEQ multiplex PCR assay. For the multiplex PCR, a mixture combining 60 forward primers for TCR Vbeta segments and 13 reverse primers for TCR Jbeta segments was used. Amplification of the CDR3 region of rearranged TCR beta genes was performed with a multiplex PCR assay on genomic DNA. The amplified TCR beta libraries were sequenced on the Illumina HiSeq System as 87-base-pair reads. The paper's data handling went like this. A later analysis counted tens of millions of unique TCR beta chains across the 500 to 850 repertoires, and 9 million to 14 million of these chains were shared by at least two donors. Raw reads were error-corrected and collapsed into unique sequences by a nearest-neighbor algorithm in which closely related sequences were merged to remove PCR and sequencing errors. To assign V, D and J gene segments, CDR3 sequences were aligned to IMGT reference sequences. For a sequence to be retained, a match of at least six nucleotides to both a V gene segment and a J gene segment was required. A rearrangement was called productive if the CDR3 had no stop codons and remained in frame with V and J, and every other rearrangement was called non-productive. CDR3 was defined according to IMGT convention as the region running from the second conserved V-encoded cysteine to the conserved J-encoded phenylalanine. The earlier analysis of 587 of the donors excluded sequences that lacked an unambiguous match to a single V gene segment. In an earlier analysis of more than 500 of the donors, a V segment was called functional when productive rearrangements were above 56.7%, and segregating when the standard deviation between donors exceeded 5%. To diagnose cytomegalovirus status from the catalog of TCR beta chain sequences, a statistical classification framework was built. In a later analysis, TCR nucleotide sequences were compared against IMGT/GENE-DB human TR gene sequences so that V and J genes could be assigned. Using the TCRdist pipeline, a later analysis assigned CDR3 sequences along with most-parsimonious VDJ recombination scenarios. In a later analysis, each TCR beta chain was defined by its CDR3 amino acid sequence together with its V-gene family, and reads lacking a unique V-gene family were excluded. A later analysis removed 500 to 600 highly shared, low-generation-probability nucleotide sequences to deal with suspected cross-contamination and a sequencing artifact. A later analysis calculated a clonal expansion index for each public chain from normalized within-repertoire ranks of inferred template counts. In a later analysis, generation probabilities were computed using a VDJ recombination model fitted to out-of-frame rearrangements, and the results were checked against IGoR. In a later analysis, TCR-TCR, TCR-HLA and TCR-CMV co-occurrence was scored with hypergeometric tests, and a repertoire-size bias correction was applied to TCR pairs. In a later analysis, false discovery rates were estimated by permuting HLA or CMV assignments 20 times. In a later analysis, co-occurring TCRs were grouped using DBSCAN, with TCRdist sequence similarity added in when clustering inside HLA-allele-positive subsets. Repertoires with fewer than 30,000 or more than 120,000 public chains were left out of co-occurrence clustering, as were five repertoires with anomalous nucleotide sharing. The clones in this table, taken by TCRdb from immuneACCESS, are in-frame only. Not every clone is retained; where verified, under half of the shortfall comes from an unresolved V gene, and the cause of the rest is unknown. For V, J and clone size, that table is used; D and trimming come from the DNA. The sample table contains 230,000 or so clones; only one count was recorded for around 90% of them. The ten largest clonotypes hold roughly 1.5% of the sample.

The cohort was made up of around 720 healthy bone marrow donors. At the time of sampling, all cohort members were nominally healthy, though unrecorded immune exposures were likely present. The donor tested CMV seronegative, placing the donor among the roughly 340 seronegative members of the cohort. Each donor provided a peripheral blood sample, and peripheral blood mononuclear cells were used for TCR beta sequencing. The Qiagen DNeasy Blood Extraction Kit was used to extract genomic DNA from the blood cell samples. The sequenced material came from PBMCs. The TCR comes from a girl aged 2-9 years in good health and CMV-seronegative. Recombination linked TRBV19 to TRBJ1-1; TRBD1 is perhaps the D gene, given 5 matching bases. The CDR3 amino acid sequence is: CASKRQSGGTEAFF. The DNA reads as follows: TGTGCCAGCAAAAGACAGTCCGGTGGTACTGAAGCTTTCTTT. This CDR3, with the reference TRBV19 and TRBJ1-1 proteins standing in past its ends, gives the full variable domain DGGITQSPKYLFRKEGQNVTLSCEQNLNHDAMYWYRQDPGQGLRLIYYSQIVNDFQKGDIAEGYSVSREKKESFPLTVTSAQKNPTAFYLCASKRQSGGTEAFFGQGTRLTVV.